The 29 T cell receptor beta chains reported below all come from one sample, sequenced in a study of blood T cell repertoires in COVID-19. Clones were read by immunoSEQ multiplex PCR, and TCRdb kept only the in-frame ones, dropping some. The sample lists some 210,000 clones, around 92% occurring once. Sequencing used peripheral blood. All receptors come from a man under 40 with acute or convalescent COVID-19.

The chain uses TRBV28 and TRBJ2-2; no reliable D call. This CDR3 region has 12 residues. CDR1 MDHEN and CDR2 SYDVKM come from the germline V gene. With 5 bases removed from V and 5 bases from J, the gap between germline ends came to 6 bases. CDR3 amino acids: CASSRDTGELFF. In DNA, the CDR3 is TGTGCCAGCAGTAGAGATACCGGGGAGCTGTTTTTT.

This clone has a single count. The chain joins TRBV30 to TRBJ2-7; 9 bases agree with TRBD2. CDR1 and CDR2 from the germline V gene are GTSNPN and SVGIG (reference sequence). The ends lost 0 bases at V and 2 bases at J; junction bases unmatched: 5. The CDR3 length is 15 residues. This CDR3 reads CAWSVWSSGAYEQYF. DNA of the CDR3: TGTGCCTGGAGTGTATGGTCTAGCGGGGCCTACGAGCAGTACTTC.

As DNA, the CDR3 is TGCAGCGTTGAAACACCAGGGGGATGGGAGACCCAGTACTTC. It translates to CSVETPGGWETQYF. The gene calls are TRBV29-1 and TRBJ2-5, with 7 bases fitting TRBD1. Germline V lookup: CDR1 SQVTM, CDR2 ANQGSEA. V trimming: 2 bases; J trimming: 5 bases; junction bases outside the gene matches: 8. This CDR3 contains 14 residues.

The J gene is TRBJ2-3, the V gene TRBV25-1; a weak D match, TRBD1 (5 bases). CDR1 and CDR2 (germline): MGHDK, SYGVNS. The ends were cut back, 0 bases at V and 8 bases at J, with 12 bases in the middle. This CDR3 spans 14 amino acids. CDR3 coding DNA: TGTGCCAGCAGTGAATATCTGCGCCAGGGTACGCAGTATTTT. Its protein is CASSEYLRQGTQYF.

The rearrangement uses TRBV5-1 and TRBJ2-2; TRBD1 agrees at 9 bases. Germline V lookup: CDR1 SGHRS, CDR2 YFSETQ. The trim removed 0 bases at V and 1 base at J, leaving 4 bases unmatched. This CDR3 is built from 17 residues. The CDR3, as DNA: TGCGCCAGCAGCTTGGCCCCGGGACAGGGGAACACCGGGGAGCTGTTTTTT. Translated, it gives CASSLAPGQGNTGELFF.

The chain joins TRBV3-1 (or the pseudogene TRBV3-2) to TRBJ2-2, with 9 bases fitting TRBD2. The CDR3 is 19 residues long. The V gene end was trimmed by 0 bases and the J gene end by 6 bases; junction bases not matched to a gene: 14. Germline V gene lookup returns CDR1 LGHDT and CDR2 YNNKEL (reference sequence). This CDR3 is CASSQDTFTSGYLPGELFF. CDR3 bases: TGTGCCAGCAGCCAAGATACGTTTACTAGCGGGTACCTCCCCGGGGAGCTGTTTTTT.

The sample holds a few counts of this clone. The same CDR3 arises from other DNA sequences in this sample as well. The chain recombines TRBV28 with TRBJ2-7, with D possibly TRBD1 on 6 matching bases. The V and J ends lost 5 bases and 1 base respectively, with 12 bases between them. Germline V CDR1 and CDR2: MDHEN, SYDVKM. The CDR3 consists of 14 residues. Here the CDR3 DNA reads TGTGCCAGCAGTCGGGACACAGTATCCTACGAGCAGTACTTC. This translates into CASSRDTVSYEQYF.

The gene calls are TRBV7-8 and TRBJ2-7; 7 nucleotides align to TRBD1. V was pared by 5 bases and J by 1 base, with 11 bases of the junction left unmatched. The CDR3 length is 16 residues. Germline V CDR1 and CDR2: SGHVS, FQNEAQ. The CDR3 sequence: CASSPLFGTESYEQYF. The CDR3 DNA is TGTGCCAGCAGCCCTCTTTTTGGGACAGAGTCCTACGAGCAGTACTTC.

This CDR3 is CASSADRGAGYTF. The DNA for the CDR3 is TGTGCCAGCAGTGCGGACAGAGGAGCCGGCTACACCTTC. The rearrangement links TRBV27 to TRBJ1-2; D might be TRBD1 (6 bases). The V end was cut by 5 bases, the J end by 8 bases, with 15 bases between. CDR3 length: 13 amino acids. CDR1 is MNHEY, CDR2 SMNVEV, per germline (reference sequence).

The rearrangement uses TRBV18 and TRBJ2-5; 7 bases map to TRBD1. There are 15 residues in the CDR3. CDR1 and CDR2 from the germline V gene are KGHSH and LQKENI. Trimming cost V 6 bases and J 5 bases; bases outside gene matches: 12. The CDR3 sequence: CASSPGRQGGETQYF. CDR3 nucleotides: TGTGCCAGCTCCCCCGGGCGACAGGGTGGTGAGACCCAGTACTTC.

CDR3 DNA sequence: TGTGCCAGCAGTTTTCGGCTATCAGGAGAGACCCAGTACTTC. It encodes CASSFRLSGETQYF. The rearrangement links TRBV27 to TRBJ2-5; D is undetermined. Germline CDR1 MNHEY, CDR2 SMNVEV (reference sequence). Deletions cut 3 bases from V and 4 bases from J, with 12 bases between. This CDR3 is 14 amino acids long.

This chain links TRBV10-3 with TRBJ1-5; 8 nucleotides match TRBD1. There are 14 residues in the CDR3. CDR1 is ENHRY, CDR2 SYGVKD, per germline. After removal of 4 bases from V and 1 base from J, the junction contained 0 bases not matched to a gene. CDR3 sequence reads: CAISGTGSNQPQHF. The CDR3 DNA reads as TGTGCCATCAGTGGGACAGGGAGCAATCAGCCCCAGCATTTT.

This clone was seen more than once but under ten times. The chain's CDR3 is CASSRGLRDRVRHYGYTF. The CDR3 coding sequence is TGTGCCAGCAGCCGCGGTCTCCGCGACAGGGTCCGGCACTATGGCTACACCTTC. This chain uses TRBV3-1 (or the pseudogene TRBV3-2) with TRBJ1-2; 7 bases fit TRBD1. This CDR3 comprises 18 residues. Trimming removed 4 bases from V and 3 bases from J; junction bases left unmatched: 17. The germline V gene encodes CDR1 LGHDT and CDR2 YNNKEL (reference sequence).

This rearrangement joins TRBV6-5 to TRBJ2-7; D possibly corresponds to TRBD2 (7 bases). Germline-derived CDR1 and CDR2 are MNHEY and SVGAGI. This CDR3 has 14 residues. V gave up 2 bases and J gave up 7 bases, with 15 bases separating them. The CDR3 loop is CASSYGGGIREQYF. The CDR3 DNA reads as TGTGCCAGCAGTTACGGGGGGGGCATCCGGGAGCAGTACTTC.

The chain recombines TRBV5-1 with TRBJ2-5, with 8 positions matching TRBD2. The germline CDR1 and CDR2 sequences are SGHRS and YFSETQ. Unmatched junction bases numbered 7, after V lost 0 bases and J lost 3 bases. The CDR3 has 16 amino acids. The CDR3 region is CASSLGAAGVKETQYF. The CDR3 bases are TGCGCCAGCAGCTTGGGGGCAGCGGGAGTGAAAGAGACCCAGTACTTC.

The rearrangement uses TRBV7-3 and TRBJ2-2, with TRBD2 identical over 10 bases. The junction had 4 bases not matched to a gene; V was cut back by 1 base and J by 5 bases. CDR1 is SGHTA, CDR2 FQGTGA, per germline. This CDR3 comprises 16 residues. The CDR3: CASSLRLAGDTGELFF. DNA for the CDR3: TGTGCCAGCAGCTTAAGGCTAGCGGGAGATACCGGGGAGCTGTTTTTT.

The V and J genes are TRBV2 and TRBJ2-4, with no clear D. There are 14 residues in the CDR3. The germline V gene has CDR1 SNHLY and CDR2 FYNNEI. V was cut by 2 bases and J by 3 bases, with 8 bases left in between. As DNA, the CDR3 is TGTGCCAGCAGTGAAATTGGGCTCAAAAACATTCAGTACTTC. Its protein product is CASSEIGLKNIQYF.

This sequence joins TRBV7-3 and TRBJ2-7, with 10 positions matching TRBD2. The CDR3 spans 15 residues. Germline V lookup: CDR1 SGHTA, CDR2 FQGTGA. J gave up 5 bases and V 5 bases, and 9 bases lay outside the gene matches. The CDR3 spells CASSAQGGLANEQYF. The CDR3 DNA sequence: TGTGCCAGCAGCGCCCAGGGGGGACTAGCGAACGAGCAGTACTTC.

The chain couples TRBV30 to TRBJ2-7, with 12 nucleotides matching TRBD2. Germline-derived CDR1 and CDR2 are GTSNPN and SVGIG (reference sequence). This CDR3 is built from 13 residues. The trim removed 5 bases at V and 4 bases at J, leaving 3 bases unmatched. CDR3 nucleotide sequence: TGTGCCTGGTCCGGACTAGCGGGGTACGAGCAGTACTTC. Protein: CAWSGLAGYEQYF.

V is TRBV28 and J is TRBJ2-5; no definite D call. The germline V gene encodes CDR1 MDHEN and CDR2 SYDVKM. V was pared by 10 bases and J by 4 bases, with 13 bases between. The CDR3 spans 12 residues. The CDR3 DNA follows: TGTGCCATCGCGAGGAATGGAGAGACCCAGTACTTC. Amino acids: CAIARNGETQYF. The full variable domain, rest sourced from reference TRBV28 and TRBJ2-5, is DVKVTQSSRYLVKRTGEKVFLECVQDMDHENMFWYRQDPGLGLRLIYFSYDVKMKEKGDIPEGYSVSREKKERFSLILESASTNQTSMYLCAIARNGETQYFGPGTRLLVL.

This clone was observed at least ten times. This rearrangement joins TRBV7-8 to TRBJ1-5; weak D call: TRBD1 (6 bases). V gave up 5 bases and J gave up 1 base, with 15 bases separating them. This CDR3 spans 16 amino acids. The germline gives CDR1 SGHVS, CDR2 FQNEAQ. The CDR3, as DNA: TGTGCCAGCAGCCCCAGGGGTTTGGGGAGCAATCAGCCCCAGCATTTT. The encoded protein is CASSPRGLGSNQPQHF.

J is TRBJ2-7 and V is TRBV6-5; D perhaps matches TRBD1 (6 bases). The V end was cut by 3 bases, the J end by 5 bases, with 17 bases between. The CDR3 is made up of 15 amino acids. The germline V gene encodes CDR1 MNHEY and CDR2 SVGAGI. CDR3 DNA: TGTGCCAGCAGTTATGTGGACAGCGGCCGAAACGAGCAGTACTTC. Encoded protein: CASSYVDSGRNEQYF.

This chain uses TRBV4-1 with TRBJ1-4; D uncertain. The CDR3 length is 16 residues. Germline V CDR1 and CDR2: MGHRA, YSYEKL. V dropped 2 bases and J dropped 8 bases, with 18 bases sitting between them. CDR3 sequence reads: CASSQLPGLKEEKLFF. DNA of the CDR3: TGCGCCAGCAGCCAATTACCTGGCCTCAAGGAGGAAAAACTGTTTTTT.

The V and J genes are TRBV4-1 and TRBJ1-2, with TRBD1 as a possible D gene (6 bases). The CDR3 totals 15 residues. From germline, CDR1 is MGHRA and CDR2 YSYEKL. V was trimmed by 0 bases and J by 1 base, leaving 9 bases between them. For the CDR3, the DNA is TGCGCCAGCAGCCAAGATTGGACAGTTAACTATGGCTACACCTTC. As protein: CASSQDWTVNYGYTF.

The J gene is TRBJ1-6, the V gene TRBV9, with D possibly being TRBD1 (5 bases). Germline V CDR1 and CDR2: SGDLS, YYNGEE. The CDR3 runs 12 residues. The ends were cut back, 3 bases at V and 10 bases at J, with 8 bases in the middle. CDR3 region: CASSAKGSPLHF. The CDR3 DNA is TGTGCCAGCAGCGCCAAGGGGTCACCCCTCCACTTT.

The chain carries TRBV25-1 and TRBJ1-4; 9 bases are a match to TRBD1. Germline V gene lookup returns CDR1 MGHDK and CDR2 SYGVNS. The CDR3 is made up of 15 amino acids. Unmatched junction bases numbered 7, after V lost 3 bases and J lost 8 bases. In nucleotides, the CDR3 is TGTGCCAGCAGTGACCCTACAGGGGGCGAAGAAAAACTGTTTTTT. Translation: CASSDPTGGEEKLFF.

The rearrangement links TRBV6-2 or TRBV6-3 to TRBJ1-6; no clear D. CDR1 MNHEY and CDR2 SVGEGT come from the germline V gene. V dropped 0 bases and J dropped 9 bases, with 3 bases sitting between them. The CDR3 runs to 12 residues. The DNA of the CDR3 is TGTGCCAGCAGTTACTCGAGTTCACCCCTCCACTTT. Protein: CASSYSSSPLHF.

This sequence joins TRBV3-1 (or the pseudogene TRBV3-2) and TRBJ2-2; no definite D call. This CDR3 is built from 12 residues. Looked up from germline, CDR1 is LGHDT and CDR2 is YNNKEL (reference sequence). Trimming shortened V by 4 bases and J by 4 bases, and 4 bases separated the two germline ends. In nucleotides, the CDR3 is TGTGCCAGCAGCCCTGTCACCGGGGAGCTGTTTTTT. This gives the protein CASSPVTGELFF.

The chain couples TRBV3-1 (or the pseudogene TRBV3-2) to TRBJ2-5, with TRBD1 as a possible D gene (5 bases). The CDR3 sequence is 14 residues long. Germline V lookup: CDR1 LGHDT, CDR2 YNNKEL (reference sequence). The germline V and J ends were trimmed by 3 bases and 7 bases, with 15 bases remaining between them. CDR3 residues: CASSHRGQTGTQYF. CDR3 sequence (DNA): TGTGCCAGCAGCCATAGGGGCCAAACAGGGACCCAGTACTTC.